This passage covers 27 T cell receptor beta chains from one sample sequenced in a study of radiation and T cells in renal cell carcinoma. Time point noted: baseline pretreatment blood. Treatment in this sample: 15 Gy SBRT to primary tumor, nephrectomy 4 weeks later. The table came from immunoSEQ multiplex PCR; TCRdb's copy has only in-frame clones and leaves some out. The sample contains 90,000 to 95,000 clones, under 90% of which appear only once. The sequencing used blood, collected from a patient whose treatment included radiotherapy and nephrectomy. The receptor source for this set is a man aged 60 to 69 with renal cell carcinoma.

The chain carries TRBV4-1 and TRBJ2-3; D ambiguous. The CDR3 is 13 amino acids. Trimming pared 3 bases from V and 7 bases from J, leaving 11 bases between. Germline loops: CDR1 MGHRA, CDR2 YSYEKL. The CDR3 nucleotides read TGCGCCAGCAGCCAGGGCCCGGACCATACGCAGTATTTT. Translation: CASSQGPDHTQYF.

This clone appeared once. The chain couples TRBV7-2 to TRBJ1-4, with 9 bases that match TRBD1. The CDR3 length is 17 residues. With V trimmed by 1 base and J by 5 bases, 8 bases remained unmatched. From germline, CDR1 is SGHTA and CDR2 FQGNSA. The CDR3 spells CASSLEGTGTINEKLFF. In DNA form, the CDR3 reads TGTGCCAGCAGCTTAGAGGGGACAGGGACAATCAATGAAAAACTGTTTTTT.

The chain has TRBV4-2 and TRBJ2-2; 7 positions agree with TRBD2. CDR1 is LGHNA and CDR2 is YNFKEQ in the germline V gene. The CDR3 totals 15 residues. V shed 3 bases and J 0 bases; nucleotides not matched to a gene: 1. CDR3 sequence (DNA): TGTGCCAGCAGCCAGCTAGCGGCGAACACCGGGGAGCTGTTTTTT. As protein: CASSQLAANTGELFF.

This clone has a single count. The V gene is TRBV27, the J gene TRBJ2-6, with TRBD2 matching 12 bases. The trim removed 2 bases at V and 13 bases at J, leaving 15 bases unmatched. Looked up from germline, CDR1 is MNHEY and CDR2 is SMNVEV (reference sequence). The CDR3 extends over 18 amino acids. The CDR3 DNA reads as TGTGCCAGCAGTTTACCCCCCTCTAGCGGGAGGGCCCTGAGGGTCCTGACTTTC. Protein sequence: CASSLPPSSGRALRVLTF.

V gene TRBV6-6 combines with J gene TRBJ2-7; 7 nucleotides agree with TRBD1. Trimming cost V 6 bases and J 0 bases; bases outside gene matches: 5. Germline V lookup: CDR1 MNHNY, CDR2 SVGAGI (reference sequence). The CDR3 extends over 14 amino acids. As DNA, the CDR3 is TGTGCCAGCAGATCCGGGACAGTCTCCTACGAGCAGTACTTC. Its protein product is CASRSGTVSYEQYF.

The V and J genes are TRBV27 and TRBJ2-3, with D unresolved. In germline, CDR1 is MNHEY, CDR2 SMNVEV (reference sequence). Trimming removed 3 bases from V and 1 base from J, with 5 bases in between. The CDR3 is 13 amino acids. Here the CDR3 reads CASSFGGTDTQYF. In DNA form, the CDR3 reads TGTGCCAGCAGTTTTGGGGGCACAGATACGCAGTATTTT.

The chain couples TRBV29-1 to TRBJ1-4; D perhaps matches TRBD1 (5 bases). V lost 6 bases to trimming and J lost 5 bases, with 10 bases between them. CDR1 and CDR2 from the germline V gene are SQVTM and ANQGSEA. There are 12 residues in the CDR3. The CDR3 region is CSVGARNEKLFF. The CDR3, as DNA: TGCAGCGTAGGGGCGAGGAATGAAAAACTGTTTTTT.

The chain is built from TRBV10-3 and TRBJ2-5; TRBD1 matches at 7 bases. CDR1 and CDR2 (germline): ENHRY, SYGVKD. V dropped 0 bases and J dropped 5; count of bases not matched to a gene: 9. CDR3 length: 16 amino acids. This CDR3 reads CAISESDRARGETQYF. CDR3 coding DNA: TGTGCCATCAGTGAGTCCGACAGGGCCCGTGGGGAGACCCAGTACTTC.

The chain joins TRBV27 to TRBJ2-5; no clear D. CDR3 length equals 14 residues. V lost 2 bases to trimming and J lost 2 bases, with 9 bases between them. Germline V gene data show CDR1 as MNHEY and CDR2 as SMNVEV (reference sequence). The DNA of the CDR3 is TGTGCCAGCAGTTTAGGGATCCAGCAAGAGACCCAGTACTTC. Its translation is CASSLGIQQETQYF.

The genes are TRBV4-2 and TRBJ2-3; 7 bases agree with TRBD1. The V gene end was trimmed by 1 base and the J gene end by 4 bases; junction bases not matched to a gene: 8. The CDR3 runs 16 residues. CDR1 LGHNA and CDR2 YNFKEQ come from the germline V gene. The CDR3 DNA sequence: TGTGCCAGCAGCCAAGCCCCGGGACAGATCGCAGATACGCAGTATTTT. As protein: CASSQAPGQIADTQYF.

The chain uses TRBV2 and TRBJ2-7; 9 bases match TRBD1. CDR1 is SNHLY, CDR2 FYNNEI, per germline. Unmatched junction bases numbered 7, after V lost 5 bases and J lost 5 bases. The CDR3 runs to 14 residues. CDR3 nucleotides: TGTGCCAGCAGTAGAGGGACAGGGATACACGAGCAGTACTTC. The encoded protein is CASSRGTGIHEQYF.

The CDR3 sequence: CASSLLGGDYEQYF. As DNA, the CDR3 is TGTGCCAGCAGTTTATTAGGGGGTGACTACGAGCAGTACTTC. The chain carries TRBV27 and TRBJ2-7, with D possibly matching TRBD1 (6 bases). Trimming took 1 base from V and 3 from J, leaving 10 bases between them. This CDR3 is 14 amino acids long. Germline lookup yields CDR1 MNHEY and CDR2 SMNVEV (reference sequence).

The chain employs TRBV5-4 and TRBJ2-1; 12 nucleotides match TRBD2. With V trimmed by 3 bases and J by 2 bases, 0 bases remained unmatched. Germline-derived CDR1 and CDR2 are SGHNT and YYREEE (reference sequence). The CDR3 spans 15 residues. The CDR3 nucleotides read TGTGCCAGCAGCTCTAGCGGGAGGGCCTACAATGAGCAGTTCTTC. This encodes CASSSSGRAYNEQFF.

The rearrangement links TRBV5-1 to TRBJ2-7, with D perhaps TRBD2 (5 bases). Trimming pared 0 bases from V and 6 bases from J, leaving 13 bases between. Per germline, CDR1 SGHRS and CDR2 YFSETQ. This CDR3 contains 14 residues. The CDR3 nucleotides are TGCGCCAGCAGCTTGGCCGTAGGAGGTTCCGAGCAGTACTTC. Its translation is CASSLAVGGSEQYF.

The CDR3 DNA sequence: TGCGCCAGCAGCTTTTTCTCGGGGCAGGCCACCGGGGAGCTGTTTTTT. The encoded protein is CASSFFSGQATGELFF. The chain joins TRBV5-1 to TRBJ2-2, with D possibly being TRBD1 or TRBD2 (5 bases each). CDR3 length: 16 residues. Per germline, CDR1 SGHRS and CDR2 YFSETQ. V dropped 2 bases and J dropped 4 bases, with 15 bases sitting between them.

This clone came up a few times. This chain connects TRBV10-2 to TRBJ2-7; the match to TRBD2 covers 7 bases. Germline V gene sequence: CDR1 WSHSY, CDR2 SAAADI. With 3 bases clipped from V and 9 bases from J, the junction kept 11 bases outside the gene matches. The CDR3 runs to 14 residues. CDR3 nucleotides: TGCGCCAGCAGTGACAGCGGGGCCCCACGGGGGCAGTACTTC. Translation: CASSDSGAPRGQYF.

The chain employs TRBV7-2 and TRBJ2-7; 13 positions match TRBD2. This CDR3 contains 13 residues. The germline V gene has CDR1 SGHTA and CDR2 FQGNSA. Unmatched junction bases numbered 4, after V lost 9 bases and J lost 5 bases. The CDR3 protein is CASRLAGGNEQYF. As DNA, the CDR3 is TGTGCCAGTCGACTAGCGGGAGGCAACGAGCAGTACTTC. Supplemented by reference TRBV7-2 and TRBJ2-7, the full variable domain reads GAGVSQSPSNKVTEKGKDVELRCDPISGHTALYWYRQSLGQGLEFLIYFQGNSAPDKSGLPSDRFSAERTGGSVSTLTIQRTQQEDSAVYLCASRLAGGNEQYFGPGTRLTVT.

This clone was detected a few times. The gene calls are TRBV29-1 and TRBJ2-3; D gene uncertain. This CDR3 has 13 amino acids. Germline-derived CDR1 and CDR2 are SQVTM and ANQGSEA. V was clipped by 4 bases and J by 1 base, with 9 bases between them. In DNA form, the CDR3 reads TGCAGCGTTGCCCCCACCGGCACAGATACGCAGTATTTT. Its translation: CSVAPTGTDTQYF.

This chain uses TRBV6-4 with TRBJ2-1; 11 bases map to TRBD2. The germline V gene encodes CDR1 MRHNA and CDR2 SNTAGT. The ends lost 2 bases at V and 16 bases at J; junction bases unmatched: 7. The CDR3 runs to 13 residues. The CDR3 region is CASSDGPSGRHFF. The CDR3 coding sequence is TGTGCCAGCAGTGACGGTCCTAGCGGGAGGCATTTCTTC.

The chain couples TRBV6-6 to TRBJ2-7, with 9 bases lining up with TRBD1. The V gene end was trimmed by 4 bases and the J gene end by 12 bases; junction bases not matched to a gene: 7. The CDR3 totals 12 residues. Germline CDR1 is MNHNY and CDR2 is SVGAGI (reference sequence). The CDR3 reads CASSLDRGRLYF. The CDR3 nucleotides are TGTGCCAGCAGTTTGGACAGGGGAAGATTGTACTTC.

DNA for the CDR3: TGTGCCAGCAGCTCGACACCGGGACAGGGTACCATCGAGCAGTACTTC. It specifies CASSSTPGQGTIEQYF. V gene TRBV7-8 combines with J gene TRBJ2-7; TRBD1 matches 9 bases. After removal of 4 bases from V and 6 bases from J, the junction contained 13 bases not matched to a gene. Germline V gene data show CDR1 as SGHVS and CDR2 as FQNEAQ. The CDR3 length is 16 residues.

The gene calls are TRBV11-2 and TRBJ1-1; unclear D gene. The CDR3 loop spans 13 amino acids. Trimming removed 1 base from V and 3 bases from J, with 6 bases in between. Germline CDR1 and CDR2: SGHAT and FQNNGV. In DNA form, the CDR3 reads TGTGCCAGCAGCTTAGTTCCCCACACTGAAGCTTTCTTT. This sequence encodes CASSLVPHTEAFF.

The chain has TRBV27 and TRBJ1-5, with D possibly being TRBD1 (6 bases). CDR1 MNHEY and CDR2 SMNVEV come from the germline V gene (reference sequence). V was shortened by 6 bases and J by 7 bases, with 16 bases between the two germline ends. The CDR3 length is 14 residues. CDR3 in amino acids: CASRSQGRLQPQHF. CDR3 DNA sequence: TGTGCCAGCAGATCACAGGGTAGGTTACAGCCCCAGCATTTT.

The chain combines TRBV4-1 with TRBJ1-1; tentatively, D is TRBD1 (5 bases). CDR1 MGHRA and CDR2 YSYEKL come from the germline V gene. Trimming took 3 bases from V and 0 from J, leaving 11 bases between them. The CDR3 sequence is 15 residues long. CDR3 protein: CASSQRGGMNTEAFF. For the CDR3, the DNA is TGCGCCAGCAGCCAGAGGGGTGGGATGAACACTGAAGCTTTCTTT.

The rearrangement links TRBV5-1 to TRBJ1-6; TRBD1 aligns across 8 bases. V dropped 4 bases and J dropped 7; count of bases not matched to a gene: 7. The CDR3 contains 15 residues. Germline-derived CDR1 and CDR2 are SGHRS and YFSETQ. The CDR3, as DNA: TGCGCCAGCAGCAGATCGACAGGGGTGAATTCACCCCTCCACTTT. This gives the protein CASSRSTGVNSPLHF.

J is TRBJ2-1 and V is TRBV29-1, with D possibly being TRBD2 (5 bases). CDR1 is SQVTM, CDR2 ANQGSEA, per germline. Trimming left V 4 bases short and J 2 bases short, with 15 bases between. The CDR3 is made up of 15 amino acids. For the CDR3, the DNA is TGCAGCGTTGCCGGAGGTGAACATCCCTACAATGAGCAGTTCTTC. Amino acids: CSVAGGEHPYNEQFF.

The CDR3 nucleotides are TGTGCTAGTGGGTTGTCCGGGGCCACCCAAGCTTTCTTT. This codes for CASGLSGATQAFF. The chain links TRBV12-5 to TRBJ1-1, with D perhaps matching TRBD1 (5 bases). The CDR3 runs 13 residues. Deletions cut 6 bases from V and 9 bases from J, with 17 bases between. Germline CDR1 is LGHNT and CDR2 is FRNRAP.